What follows is one TCR beta chain and its context. As handled by the study authors: By means of reference gene primer amplification, nucleated cell counts were estimated. Sequencing was performed with immunoSEQ multiplex PCR; in TCRdb, only in-frame clones are kept and a portion is missing. The V and J calls and clone size are taken from that table; D and trimming were inferred from the DNA. The table has tens of thousands of clones, approximately 70% seen once. The sample comes from a study of blood T cell repertoires in COVID-19. About the study: Researchers got acute and convalescent COVID-19 samples from the United States, Italy and Spain. PBMCs, B-cell-depleted T cells, or T cells were the source of the cDNA or gDNA that made up the material.

The CDR3 length is 15 residues. The germline CDR1 and CDR2 sequences are MNHEY and SVGAGI. V gave up 7 bases and J gave up 6 bases, with 18 bases separating them. The chain couples TRBV6-5 to TRBJ2-2; D is ambiguous. This clonotype was sampled from a man older than 75 with acute or convalescent COVID-19. Material for sequencing was peripheral blood. The chain's CDR3 is CASKGRQLGSGELFF. The CDR3 nucleotides are TGTGCCAGCAAAGGAAGGCAGCTCGGGTCCGGGGAGCTGTTTTTT.